Sequencing of this T cell receptor beta chain was carried out in a study of patients and donors after allogeneic stem cell transplantation. TCRdb used MiXCR to reprocess the RT-PCR reads, holding one entry per CDR3 protein. This sample has over 150,000 distinct CDR3 sequences; 30% occur once, and the top ten carry approximately 3%. With 0 bases clipped from V and 7 bases from J, the junction kept 9 bases outside the gene matches. The germline gives CDR1 LGHNA, CDR2 YSLEER. The CDR3 is 17 amino acids. This clonotype was sampled from a human donor who was either an allogeneic HSCT recipient or a stem cell or donor lymphocyte infusion donor (not recorded which). It is not recorded whose cells these are; they may come from a transplant donor. Sequenced material: blood, either unsorted or a sorted T cell fraction (not recorded which). This chain links TRBV4-3 with TRBJ2-3, with 11 bases identical to TRBD2. The CDR3 here is CASSQDLGSSGRYTQYF. The DNA for the CDR3 is TGCGCCAGCAGCCAAGATCTGGGCTCTAGCGGGAGGTATACGCAGTATTTT.